This is a list of T cell receptor beta chains from one sample in a study of cytomegalovirus exposure and HLA in healthy donors. Sequenced by immunoSEQ multiplex PCR; TCRdb stores in-frame clones only, minus some. The sample includes 150,000 to 170,000 clones, about 74% seen only once; the top ten take roughly 4%. What was sequenced was PBMCs. These receptors were collected from a woman between 40 and 55 years old in good health and CMV-seronegative. Both conserved end residues are part of each CDR3. The D gene is left open where the match is weak. A row's size may be missing; if present it is once, few, many or a size class.

TRBV5-1,TRBJ1-4,.,.,TGCGCCAGCACCTCCCTGGGGGGAGAGGGAGAAAAACTGTTTTTT,CASTSLGGEGEKLFF
TRBV5-1,TRBJ2-2,.,TRBD1,TGCGCCAGCAGCGGACAGGGGGTCACCGGGGAGCTGTTTTTT,CASSGQGVTGELFF
TRBV5-4,TRBJ1-2,.,TRBD1,TGTGCCAGCAGCTTAGACAGGGATGGCTATGGCTACACCTTC,CASSLDRDGYGYTF
TRBV6-5,TRBJ2-3,once,TRBD2,TGTGCCAGCAGTTCCCGGGGGGGCACAGATACGCAGTATTTT,CASSSRGGTDTQYF
TRBV2,TRBJ1-1,.,.,TGTGCCAGCAGTGAAGCCCGGGGGGCAGACACTGAAGCTTTCTTT,CASSEARGADTEAFF
TRBV10-3,TRBJ2-2,.,TRBD2,TGTGCCATCAGTGAGGGACTAGTTGACACCGGGGAGCTGTTTTTT,CAISEGLVDTGELFF
TRBV6-1,TRBJ2-7,.,.,TGTGCCTCCCTACCCGACGGGACCTACGAGCAGTACTTC,CASLPDGTYEQYF
TRBV6-1,TRBJ1-1,.,TRBD1,TGTGCCAGCAGGGATCCCGGGACAGGGCATCCTGAAGCTTTCTTT,CASRDPGTGHPEAFF
TRBV5-1,TRBJ2-1,.,TRBD2,TGCGCCAGCAGCTTGGTAGCGGGGGGGCCTCTGAATGAGCAGTTCTTC,CASSLVAGGPLNEQFF
TRBV5-1,TRBJ2-4,.,TRBD1,TGCGCCAGCAGCTTCGGACAGGGGGCCAAAAACATTCAGTACTTC,CASSFGQGAKNIQYF
TRBV27,TRBJ2-7,few,.,TGTGCCAGCAGTTTAGACAGCCGCTACGAGCAGTACTTC,CASSLDSRYEQYF
TRBV2,TRBJ1-6,once,TRBD1,TGTGCCAGCAGACCTTCCCCTGACAGGGGGCGATCACCCCTCCACTTT,CASRPSPDRGRSPLHF
TRBV5-1,TRBJ2-7,once,.,TGCGCCAGCAGCCCGGGGACATCGACCTACGAGCAGTACTTC,CASSPGTSTYEQYF
TRBV6-6,TRBJ1-2,once,.,TGTGCCAGCAGCCAGGGCGGCACTCCAGATGACTATGGCTACACCTTC,CASSQGGTPDDYGYTF
TRBV5-5,TRBJ1-5,.,TRBD1,TGTGCCAGCAGCTTGACAGGGGGCGGGCAGCCCCAGCATTTT,CASSLTGGGQPQHF
TRBV10-3,TRBJ2-7,.,TRBD1,TGTGCCATCAGTGAGCAGGGGGTGGCCTACGAGCAGTACTTC,CAISEQGVAYEQYF
TRBV11-2,TRBJ2-1,.,TRBD1,TGTGCCAGCAGCTTTACAGGGGCCTCCTACAATGAGCAGTTCTTC,CASSFTGASYNEQFF
TRBV5-1,TRBJ1-1,few,.,TGCGCCAGCAGCTTGGACGGGGCTGAAGCTTTCTTT,CASSLDGAEAFF
TRBV12-5,TRBJ1-4,.,.,TGTGCTAGTGGTTTGGGCCTAGGGGCTAATGAAAAACTGTTTTTT,CASGLGLGANEKLFF
TRBV30,TRBJ2-7,.,.,TGTGCCTGGAGAGAGAAGCTAGTACTCTACGAGCAGTACTTC,CAWREKLVLYEQYF
TRBV30,TRBJ1-2,.,TRBD1,TGTGCCTGGAGTCCCCGCCGGACAGGGGGCCATGGCTACACCTTC,CAWSPRRTGGHGYTF
TRBV5-8,TRBJ1-4,few,.,TGTGCCAGCAGCACTCAACTCGCAACTAATGAAAAACTGTTTTTT,CASSTQLATNEKLFF
TRBV7-8,TRBJ2-3,.,TRBD2,TGTGCCAGCAGCCTGCGGACTAGCGGGGCGGGAGATACGCAGTATTTT,CASSLRTSGAGDTQYF
TRBV11-2,TRBJ2-7,.,.,TGTGCCAGCAGTTCAGGTTACGAGCAGTACTTC,CASSSGYEQYF
TRBV18,TRBJ1-5,once,.,TGTGCCAGCTCAAGGGAGGGCGGCAATCAGCCCCAGCATTTT,CASSREGGNQPQHF
TRBV5-1,TRBJ2-1,.,TRBD2,TGCGCCAGCAGCGCGTCGACTAGCGGGGAGGATGAGCAGTTCTTC,CASSASTSGEDEQFF
TRBV11-3,TRBJ2-3,.,TRBD2,TGTGCCAGCACCAGGACTAGCGGGATAGTCACAGATACGCAGTATTTT,CASTRTSGIVTDTQYF
TRBV7-6,TRBJ1-1,.,.,TGTGCCAGCAGCTTAGCGATACAGGGCACGAACACTGAAGCTTTCTTT,CASSLAIQGTNTEAFF
TRBV10-3,TRBJ2-7,.,.,TGTGCCATCAGGAGCGGAGATCACTACGAGCAGTACTTC,CAIRSGDHYEQYF
TRBV4-1,TRBJ1-6,.,.,TGCGCCAGCAGCTCCGCCGAGGACTCCTATAATTCACCCCTCCACTTT,CASSSAEDSYNSPLHF
TRBV28,TRBJ1-6,.,TRBD1,TGTGCCAGCAGTTTAGGGGACAGGGCCTCACCCCTCCACTTT,CASSLGDRASPLHF
TRBV28,TRBJ2-7,.,.,TGTGCCAGCAAGGAGGACAGTCGGGCCTCCAACGAGCAGTACTTC,CASKEDSRASNEQYF